The 17 T cell receptor beta chains below come from one sample, sequenced in a study of T cells in Graves' hyperthyroidism and ophthalmopathy. TCR beta CDR3 regions were amplified from RNA transcripts. RT-PCR in the first round (using the HTBI primer set) targeted the TCR CDR3. TCRdb reanalysed the multiplex PCR reads using MiXCR and keeps one entry per CDR3 protein. The data hold under 700,000 distinct CDR3 sequences, with 46% observed a single time. The sample consisted of peripheral blood or thyroid tissue (not recorded which). The receptors stem from a woman aged 18 to 35 with Graves' hyperthyroidism.

This clonotype was detected ten times or more. This rearrangement joins TRBV29-1 to TRBJ1-3; D is ambiguous. This CDR3 has 11 residues. V shed 4 bases and J shed 10 bases, with 11 bases lying between them. Germline CDR1 is SQVTM and CDR2 is ANQGSEA. CDR3 nucleotides: TGCAGCGTTGTTGAGGCAGGTACCATATATTTT. As protein: CSVVEAGTIYF.

This clonotype appeared a single time. The V call is TRBV24-1, the J call TRBJ2-6; the D is unclear. Per the germline V gene, CDR1 is KGHDR and CDR2 is SFDVKD. The CDR3 covers 14 residues. The V gene lost 6 bases and the J gene lost 1 base, with 6 bases spanning the gap. The CDR3 protein is CATSLGSGANVLTF. CDR3 coding DNA: TGTGCCACCAGTTTGGGGTCTGGGGCCAACGTCCTGACTTTC.

The chain couples TRBV6-1 to TRBJ2-7; D is unclear. The V and J ends lost 6 bases and 5 bases respectively, with 17 bases between them. Germline CDR1 and CDR2: MNHNS and SASEGT. The CDR3 runs 14 residues. The chain's CDR3 is CASRKSGSLDEQYF. The CDR3 DNA sequence: TGTGCCAGCAGGAAGTCAGGCTCACTCGACGAGCAGTACTTC.

This chain uses TRBV19 with TRBJ1-1; 9 bases match TRBD1. The CDR3 is 16 residues long. Germline CDR1 is LNHDA and CDR2 is SQIVND (reference sequence). With 2 bases clipped from V and 3 bases from J, the junction kept 7 bases outside the gene matches. The CDR3 DNA reads TGTGCCAGTAGTATAATAACAGGGGGCTCGGACACTGAAGCTTTCTTT. It is translated as CASSIITGGSDTEAFF.

Many counts were recorded for this clonotype. The chain joins TRBV29-1 to TRBJ1-1, with D perhaps TRBD1 (6 bases). Trimming took off 4 bases at V and 1 base at J, with 7 bases between the two ends. The CDR3 consists of 12 residues. Germline V gives CDR1 SQVTM, CDR2 ANQGSEA. The CDR3 DNA reads as TGCAGCGTTGGAGGGGGGAACACTGAAGCTTTCTTT. Residues: CSVGGGNTEAFF.

This CDR3 is CASSEDRVNTEAFF. The CDR3, as DNA: TGTGCCAGCAGTGAGGACAGGGTCAACACTGAAGCTTTCTTT. The chain couples TRBV12-3 or TRBV12-4 to TRBJ1-1, with TRBD1 matching 8 bases. CDR3 length: 14 amino acids. The V segment lost 5 bases and the J segment 2 bases; nucleotides outside the gene matches: 4.

This clonotype came up a few times. The junction differs from germline at one of its ends, possibly a read error. The rearrangement links TRBV10-3 to TRBJ2-7; possible D gene TRBD2, 5 bases. Germline loops: CDR1 ENHRY, CDR2 SYGVKD. The CDR3 is 14 residues long. The chain's CDR3 is CASSSVRTRNEQYF. CDR3 DNA sequence: TGTGCCAGCAGTAGCGTCAGGACGAGGAACGAGCAGTACTTC.

The chain has TRBV7-3 and TRBJ1-4; unclear D gene. Trimming left V 5 bases short and J 7 bases short, with 8 bases between. Germline loops: CDR1 SGHTA, CDR2 FQGTGA. CDR3 length: 12 amino acids. CDR3 nucleotide sequence: TGTGCCAGCAGCCCCACCCGTGAAAAACTGTTTTTT. It codes for CASSPTREKLFF. Looking up the rest from reference TRBV7-3 and TRBJ1-4 gives the full variable domain: GAGVSQTPSNKVTEKGKYVELRCDPISGHTALYWYRQSLGQGPEFLIYFQGTGAADDSGLPNDRFFAVRPEGSVSTLKIQRTERGDSAVYLCASSPTREKLFFGSGTQLSVL.

For the CDR3, the DNA is TGCGCCAGCAGCTTGGAACCCCGGATATATGGCTACACCTTC. Encoded protein: CASSLEPRIYGYTF. The rearrangement joins TRBV5-1 to TRBJ1-2; D call uncertain. Trimming took off 0 bases at V and 5 bases at J, with 11 bases between the two ends. Germline lookup yields CDR1 SGHRS and CDR2 YFSETQ. This CDR3 has 14 amino acids.

CDR3 protein: CASSSLFGRGDEQYF. For the CDR3, the DNA is TGTGCCAGCAGCTCCCTCTTCGGGAGAGGCGACGAGCAGTACTTC. V is TRBV7-9 and J is TRBJ2-7, with D possibly being TRBD2 (6 bases). The length of the CDR3 is 15 residues. V was shortened by 4 bases and J by 5 bases, with 18 bases between the two germline ends. From germline, CDR1 is SEHNR and CDR2 FQNEAQ (reference sequence).

J is TRBJ2-7 and V is TRBV10-2; D perhaps matches TRBD2 (6 bases). The DNA end is more similar to TRBJ2-1, so the J call may be wrong. Germline values: CDR1 WSHSY, CDR2 SAAADI. This CDR3 spans 15 amino acids. CDR3 loop: CASSGFGSGTNEQFF. DNA for the CDR3: TGCGCCAGCAGTGGATTCGGTAGCGGAACCAATGAGCAGTTCTTC.

In this sample, this clonotype turned up many times. The genes are TRBV24-1 and TRBJ1-5; TRBD1 agrees at 7 bases. The length of the CDR3 is 15 residues. V was clipped by 4 bases and J by 2 bases; unmatched bases: 4. Germline-derived CDR1 and CDR2 are KGHDR and SFDVKD. CDR3 coding DNA: TGTGCCACCAGTGACTTCGACAGGGGCAATCAGCCCCAGCATTTT. This gives the protein CATSDFDRGNQPQHF.

A note on this clonotype: This sequence may be a read error, since a much larger clone differs from it by one base. The chain uses TRBV20-1 and TRBJ1-5; a possible D gene is TRBD1 (6 bases). Trimming took off 3 bases at V and 0 bases at J, with 12 bases between the two ends. CDR1 is DFQATT and CDR2 is SNEGSKA in the germline V gene (reference sequence). The CDR3 is made up of 15 amino acids. CDR3 nucleotide sequence: TGCAGTGCTAGGAACAGGGTTGCTAGCAATCAGCCCCAGCATTTT. Protein sequence: CSARNRVASNQPQHF.

The chain uses TRBV20-1 and TRBJ1-2; D might be TRBD1 (6 bases). CDR1 is DFQATT and CDR2 is SNEGSKA in the germline V gene (reference sequence). CDR3 size: 13 residues. Trimming cost V 6 bases and J 3 bases, with 14 bases left between them. The CDR3 region has the DNA TGCAGTGCCGGGGGGGGGCAGGACTATGGCTACACCTTC. It is translated as CSAGGGQDYGYTF.

In this sample, this clonotype turned up many times. This chain uses TRBV19 with TRBJ2-7; 9 bases map to TRBD2. Germline CDR1 LNHDA, CDR2 SQIVND (reference sequence). The V gene end was trimmed by 5 bases and the J gene end by 4 bases; junction bases not matched to a gene: 6. This CDR3 has 14 amino acids. The CDR3 DNA sequence: TGTGCCAGTAGTGTGGTAGCGGGAGTGTACGAGCAGTACTTC. Translating gives CASSVVAGVYEQYF.

Concerning this clonotype: This sequence may be a read error, since a much larger clone differs from it by one base. CDR3 nucleotides: TGCAGCGTACAGGGGGACTATGGCTACACCTTC. It translates to CSVQGDYGYTF. The genes are TRBV29-1 and TRBJ1-2; 8 nucleotides align to TRBD1. This CDR3 comprises 11 residues. Germline lookup yields CDR1 SQVTM and CDR2 ANQGSEA. V trimming: 6 bases; J trimming: 3 bases; junction bases outside the gene matches: 0.

The rearrangement links TRBV29-1 to TRBJ2-7; tentative D call: TRBD1 (6 bases). V was cut by 6 bases and J by 0 bases, with 24 bases left in between. The CDR3 extends over 17 amino acids. The germline V gene encodes CDR1 SQVTM and CDR2 ANQGSEA. CDR3 protein: CSVSDPLDRLNSYEQYF. Written as DNA, the CDR3 is TGCAGCGTCTCAGATCCTTTGGACAGACTAAACTCCTACGAGCAGTACTTC.